This T cell receptor (beta chain) was documented in a study of spatial heterogeneity in lung cancer (dated by TCRdb to 2018 to 2020). Study-wide context: The donors were about 65 patients from the lung TRACERx cohort who had early-stage, untreated non-small cell lung cancer. Follow-up PBMC samples were sequenced whenever available, with the median time to follow-up being approximately two years after resection. More beta-chain than alpha-chain transcripts were consistently detected, likely reflecting higher beta-chain transcript abundance. In the raw uncorrected reads, each unique combination of TCR and UMI appeared more than ten times on average. In non-small cell lung cancer, the study made a quantitative comparison of TCR alpha and beta repertoires among multiple tumor regions, matched nontumor lung and blood. TCR repertoire features were related to nonsynonymous mutation counts determined by whole-exome sequencing of tumor tissue. At surgery, both alpha and beta chains were TCR-sequenced in 220 tumor regions, over 61 matched nontumor lung samples and some 60 PBMC samples. Overall study results and their limits: Comparisons of baseline and follow-up blood repertoires included only approximately 14 patients. Ubiquitous expanded tumor TCRs were found in blood more often at tumor resection than at routine follow-up. Additional single-cell paired TCR alpha and beta sequencing was considered necessary to confirm, at a functional level, the hypothesis that regional TCRs recognize regional mutations.

The CDR3 goes from the cysteine to the phenylalanine over 14 residues. Only the CDR3 portion is preserved as DNA: 42 bases, with reading frame beginning at the first base. From a lookup of the germline V gene, CDR1 and CDR2 are SGDLS and YYNGEE. V gives up 3 bases and J gives up 3 bases, and the segment between their germline ends measures 12 bases. A note on this clonotype: The specificity of this receptor is unknown. Per-base qualities were not stored, and no clone one base away is much larger.

What this sample's time point label stands for: blood at routine non-recurrence follow-up after resection. Without any cell sorting, TCR sequencing was performed on whole RNA extracted either from tumor and nontumor lung tissue or from cryopreserved PBMC samples. Only patients with enough RNA available from two or more tumor regions were chosen for TCR sequencing. The library came from 5' RACE. TCRdb names NextSeq 500 as the instrument used. In the TCR library protocol, a unique molecular identifier was attached to each TCR cDNA molecule so that PCR and sequencing errors could be corrected. The original pipeline was this. TCR identification, UMI-based error correction and CDR3 extraction were performed with Decombinator tools. TCRs above a frequency of 2 per 1,000, corresponding to the top 1% of the tumor frequency distribution, were defined as expanded. Each repertoire was subsampled 100 times to 5,000 TCRs, after which Renyi diversity was computed with the R vegan package. CDR3 similarity networks were constructed using string-kernel similarity of amino acid triplets, with links drawn between CDR3s whose pairwise similarity was above 0.82. Through fastp at Q25 and MiXCR, TCRdb rebuilt clones from the public reads, retaining in-frame beta chains. Rows with one shared CDR3 protein collapse into an entry with the most common genes and DNA. Here the V and J calls rest on TCRdb's processing, not on the authors' analysis. Across this sample there are around 120,000 distinct CDR3 sequences, with approximately 12% seen only once. Roughly 15% of the sample belongs to the ten largest clones.

This sequence uses TRBV9 and TRBJ1-2, with TRBD1 as a weak D call on 6 bases. The TCR comes from a male donor with early-stage non-small cell lung cancer. Sequences were derived from PBMCs, sampled at follow-up. The nucleotides read TGTGCCAGCAGCGCAACAGGGTATCACTATGGCTACACCTTC. It codes for CASSATGYHYGYTF.